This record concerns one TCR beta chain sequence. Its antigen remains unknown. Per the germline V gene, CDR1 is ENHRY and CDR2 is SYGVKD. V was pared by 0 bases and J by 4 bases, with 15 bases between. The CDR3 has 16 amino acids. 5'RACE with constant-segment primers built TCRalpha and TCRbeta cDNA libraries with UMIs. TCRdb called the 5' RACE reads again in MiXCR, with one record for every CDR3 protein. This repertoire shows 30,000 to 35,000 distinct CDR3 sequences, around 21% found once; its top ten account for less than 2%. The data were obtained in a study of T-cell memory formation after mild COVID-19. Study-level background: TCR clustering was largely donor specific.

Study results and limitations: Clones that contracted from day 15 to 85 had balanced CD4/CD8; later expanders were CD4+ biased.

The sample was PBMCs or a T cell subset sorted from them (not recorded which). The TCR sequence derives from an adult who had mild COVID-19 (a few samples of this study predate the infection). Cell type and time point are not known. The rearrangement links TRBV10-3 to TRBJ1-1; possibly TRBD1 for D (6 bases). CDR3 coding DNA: TGTGCCATCAGTGAGTCCCGGACAGCGGGCGGCACTGAAGCTTTCTTT. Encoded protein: CAISESRTAGGTEAFF.